The 3 T cell receptor beta chains listed next were all sequenced from one sample in a study of blood T cell repertoires in COVID-19 (dated by TCRdb to 2019 to 2021). The library was prepared using the immunoSEQ multiplex PCR assay. Held by TCRdb, this immuneACCESS table contains in-frame sequences only and omits some clones. Under half of the omission traces to an unresolved V gene where checked; the cause of the rest is unknown. This sample has 250,000 to 350,000 clones in its table, and 87% of those were observed once. Of the sample, about 2.2% is held by the ten largest clones. The sample comprised peripheral blood. The receptors stem from a woman in her forties or fifties who had recovered from COVID-19.

This chain links TRBV11-2 with TRBJ1-3, with a possible D match to TRBD1 (5 bases). V was trimmed by 0 bases and J by 2 bases, leaving 8 bases between them. Germline V gene sequence: CDR1 SGHAT, CDR2 FQNNGV. The CDR3 sequence is 15 residues long. The CDR3 nucleotides are TGTGCCAGCAGCTTAGATCCCAGGGCTGGAAACACCATATATTTT. Encoded protein: CASSLDPRAGNTIYF.

The V and J genes are TRBV6-2 or TRBV6-3 and TRBJ1-3; D remains ambiguous. The V gene's germline CDR1 is MNHEY and CDR2 SVGEGT. The CDR3 spans 13 residues. Trimming removed 4 bases from V and 3 bases from J, with 7 bases in between. CDR3: CASSSKRGNTIYF. CDR3 DNA: TGTGCCAGCAGTTCCAAGCGTGGAAACACCATATATTTT.

The rearrangement uses TRBV4-2 and TRBJ1-5; 8 nucleotides align to TRBD1. CDR1 and CDR2 (germline): LGHNA, YNFKEQ. J lost 9 bases, V lost 0 bases, and 7 bases had no gene match. This CDR3 has 15 residues. CDR3: CASSQDLTGVRPQHF. DNA of the CDR3: TGTGCCAGCAGCCAAGATTTGACAGGGGTAAGGCCCCAGCATTTT.